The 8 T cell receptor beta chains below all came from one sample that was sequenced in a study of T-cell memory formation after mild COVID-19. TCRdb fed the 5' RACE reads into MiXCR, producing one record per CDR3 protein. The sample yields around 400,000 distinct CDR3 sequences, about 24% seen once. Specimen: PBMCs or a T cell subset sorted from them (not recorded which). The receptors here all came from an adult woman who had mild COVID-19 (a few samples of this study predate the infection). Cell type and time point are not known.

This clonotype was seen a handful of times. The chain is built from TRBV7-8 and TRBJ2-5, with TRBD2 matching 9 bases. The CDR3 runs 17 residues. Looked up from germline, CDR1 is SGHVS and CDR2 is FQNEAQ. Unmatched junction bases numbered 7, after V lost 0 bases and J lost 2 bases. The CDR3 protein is CASSLARLAGPQETQYF. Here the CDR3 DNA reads TGTGCCAGCAGCTTAGCTCGCCTAGCGGGGCCTCAAGAGACCCAGTACTTC.

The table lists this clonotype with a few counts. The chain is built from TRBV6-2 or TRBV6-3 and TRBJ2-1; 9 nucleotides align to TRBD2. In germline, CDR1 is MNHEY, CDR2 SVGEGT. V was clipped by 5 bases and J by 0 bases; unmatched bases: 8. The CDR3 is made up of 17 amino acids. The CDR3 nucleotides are TGTGCCAGCAGTCGGCGGACTAGCGCGAGCTCCTACAATGAGCAGTTCTTC. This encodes CASSRRTSASSYNEQFF.

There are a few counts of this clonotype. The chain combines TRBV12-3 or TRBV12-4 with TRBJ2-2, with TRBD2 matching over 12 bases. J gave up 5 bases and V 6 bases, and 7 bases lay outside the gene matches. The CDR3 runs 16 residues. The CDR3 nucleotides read TGTGCCAGCAGACCTAGCGGGGGGGCTAGTACCGGGGAGCTGTTTTTT. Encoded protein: CASRPSGGASTGELFF.

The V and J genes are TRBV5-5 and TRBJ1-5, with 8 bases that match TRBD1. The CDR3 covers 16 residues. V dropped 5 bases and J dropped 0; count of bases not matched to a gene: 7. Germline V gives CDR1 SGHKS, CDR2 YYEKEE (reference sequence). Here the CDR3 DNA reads TGTGCCAGCAGTTCAACAGGGGGATATAGCAATCAGCCCCAGCATTTT. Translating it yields CASSSTGGYSNQPQHF.

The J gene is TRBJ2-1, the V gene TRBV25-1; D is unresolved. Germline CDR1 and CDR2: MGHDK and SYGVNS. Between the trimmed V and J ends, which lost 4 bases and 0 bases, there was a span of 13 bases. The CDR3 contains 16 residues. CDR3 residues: CASSGRARSSYNEQFF. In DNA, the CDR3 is TGTGCCAGCAGTGGAAGAGCGAGGAGCTCCTACAATGAGCAGTTCTTC.

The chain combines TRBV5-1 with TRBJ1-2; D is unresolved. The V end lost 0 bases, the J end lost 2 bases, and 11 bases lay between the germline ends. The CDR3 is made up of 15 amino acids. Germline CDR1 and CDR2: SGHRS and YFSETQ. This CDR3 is CASSLEPLGNYGYTF. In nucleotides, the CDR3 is TGCGCCAGCAGCTTGGAGCCTCTAGGGAACTATGGCTACACCTTC.

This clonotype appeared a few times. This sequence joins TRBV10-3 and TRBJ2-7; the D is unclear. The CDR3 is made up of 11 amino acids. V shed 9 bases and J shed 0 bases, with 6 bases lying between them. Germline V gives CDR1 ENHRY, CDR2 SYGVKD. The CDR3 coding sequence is TGTGCCATTCGCTCCTCCTACGAGCAGTACTTC. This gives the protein CAIRSSYEQYF.

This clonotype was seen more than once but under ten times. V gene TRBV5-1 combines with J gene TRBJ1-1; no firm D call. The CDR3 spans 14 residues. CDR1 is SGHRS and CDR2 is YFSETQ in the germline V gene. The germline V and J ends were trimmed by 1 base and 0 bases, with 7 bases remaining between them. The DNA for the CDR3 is TGCGCCAGCAGCTTGTTTACCTTGAACACTGAAGCTTTCTTT. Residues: CASSLFTLNTEAFF.